This T cell receptor (beta chain) was obtained from a study of blood T cell repertoires in COVID-19. Looking at the study overall: Samples of COVID-19 (acute and convalescent) were obtained from the United States, Italy and Spain. In each case, the material was cDNA or gDNA derived from T cells, B-cell-depleted T cells, or PBMCs.

The germline V gene encodes CDR1 SGDLS and CDR2 YYNGEE. The CDR3 has 16 amino acids. Trimming took 3 bases from V and 9 from J; bases not matched to a gene: 11. Per the original data handling: Reference gene primer amplification gave nucleated cell count estimates. Sequencing was performed with immunoSEQ multiplex PCR; in TCRdb, only in-frame clones are kept and a portion is missing. For V, J and clone size, that table is used; D and trimming come from the DNA. The data show more than 150,000 clones, around 82% seen once. Sequenced material: peripheral blood. This chain connects TRBV9 to TRBJ2-1, with 11 bases that match TRBD1. The clonotype originates from a woman of 80 years or more with acute or convalescent COVID-19. CDR3 coding DNA: TGTGCCAGCAGCGAACAAGGACAGGGGGCGGGTCGTGAGCAGTTCTTC. The encoded protein is CASSEQGQGAGREQFF.